A single sample is the source of the 31 T cell receptor beta chains below, sequenced in a study of T-cell memory formation after mild COVID-19. TCRdb called the 5' RACE reads again in MiXCR, with one record for every CDR3 protein. Here the sample spans about 360,000 distinct CDR3 sequences, about an eighth being singletons. Sequencing input: PBMCs or a T cell subset sorted from them (not recorded which). These receptors all stem from a man between 18 and 29 years old who had mild COVID-19 (a few samples of this study predate the infection). Cell type and time point are not known.

In its sample, this clonotype was seen a few times. The rearrangement uses TRBV9 and TRBJ2-7; 12 positions match TRBD1. CDR1 is SGDLS and CDR2 is YYNGEE in the germline V gene. This CDR3 is 16 amino acids long. Losses at the gene ends were 0 bases for V and 5 bases for J; bases not matched to a gene: 6. The CDR3, as DNA: TGTGCCAGCAGCGTAGGAGGGGGACAGGGGGCCCACGAGCAGTACTTC. Its protein is CASSVGGGQGAHEQYF.

A note on this clonotype: This is likely a read error, given that the CDR3 carries no conserved phenylalanine or tryptophan at its end. The chain carries TRBV27 and TRBJ1-1; TRBD1 aligns across 8 bases. The V segment lost 5 bases and the J segment 4 bases; nucleotides outside the gene matches: 9. The CDR3 is 15 residues long. CDR1 and CDR2 (germline): MNHEY, SMNVEV (reference sequence). As DNA, the CDR3 is TGTGCCAGCAGTATCCTGGGACAGGCCAGCACTGAAGCTTTCCTG. It translates to CASSILGQASTEAFL.

This chain connects TRBV5-1 to TRBJ2-1; 7 bases are shared with TRBD1. J was trimmed by 8 bases and V by 4 bases; bases with no gene match: 9. This CDR3 has 14 residues. CDR1 SGHRS and CDR2 YFSETQ come from the germline V gene. The CDR3 loop is CASSPRPGQDEQFF. CDR3 coding DNA: TGCGCCAGCAGCCCCAGGCCCGGACAGGATGAGCAGTTCTTC.

The chain uses TRBV28 and TRBJ2-7; D gene ambiguous. The V gene's germline CDR1 is MDHEN and CDR2 SYDVKM. This CDR3 contains 16 residues. Trimming left V 4 bases short and J 2 bases short, with 18 bases between. CDR3 bases: TGTGCCAGCAGTTCAATATCGAACTATCCCCCCTACGAGCAGTACGTC. It yields the protein CASSSISNYPPYEQYV.

The gene calls are TRBV2 and TRBJ2-2; 8 nucleotides agree with TRBD2. Per the germline V gene, CDR1 is SNHLY and CDR2 is FYNNEI. V trimming: 7 bases; J trimming: 5 bases; junction bases outside the gene matches: 9. The CDR3 length is 15 residues. The CDR3 DNA sequence: TGTGCCAGCACCGGGAGGGAGGATAGGACCGGGGAGCTGTTTTTT. This encodes CASTGREDRTGELFF.

V is TRBV7-2 and J is TRBJ1-3, with no clear D. The germline V gene encodes CDR1 SGHTA and CDR2 FQGNSA. The CDR3 is 15 amino acids. Between the trimmed V and J ends, which lost 4 bases and 0 bases, there was a span of 10 bases. The CDR3 protein is CASSSGWGSGNTIYF. In DNA, the CDR3 is TGTGCCAGCAGCTCCGGTTGGGGCTCTGGAAACACCATATATTTT.

This clonotype occurred many times. The V call is TRBV5-6, the J call TRBJ2-1, with D possibly matching TRBD1 (6 bases). CDR3 length equals 15 residues. Germline CDR1 is SGHDT and CDR2 is YYEEEE. Trimming left V 5 bases short and J 4 bases short, with 16 bases between. CDR3 in amino acids: CASSGYSGTYNEQFF. The DNA of the CDR3 is TGTGCCAGCAGTGGATACTCCGGGACATACAATGAGCAGTTCTTC.

J is TRBJ2-1 and V is TRBV9, with TRBD2 as a possible D gene (5 bases). The V gene's germline CDR1 is SGDLS and CDR2 YYNGEE. Trimming left V 4 bases short and J 6 bases short, with 20 bases between. The CDR3 totals 16 residues. CDR3 coding DNA: TGTGCCAGCAGCCCGGTCGGGATCGGCAACGGCAATGAGCAGTTCTTC. It specifies CASSPVGIGNGNEQFF.

V is TRBV6-5 and J is TRBJ2-2, with 7 bases that match TRBD2. Germline V gives CDR1 MNHEY, CDR2 SVGAGI. V trimming: 8 bases; J trimming: 6 bases; junction bases outside the gene matches: 12. The CDR3 is 15 residues long. This CDR3 is CASGLGGLLPGELFF. The CDR3 nucleotides read TGTGCCAGCGGGCTGGGAGGGCTCCTACCCGGGGAGCTGTTTTTT.

The rearrangement links TRBV12-3 or TRBV12-4 to TRBJ2-5; TRBD2 is a possible D gene (5 bases). Trimming left V 3 bases short and J 5 bases short, with 13 bases between. This CDR3 contains 14 residues. The DNA of the CDR3 is TGTGCCAGCAGTTTCGGAACTAGAAGGGAGACCCAGTACTTC. This gives the protein CASSFGTRRETQYF.

This clonotype has only a few counts. The CDR3 DNA is TGTGCCAGCAGCTTCTATGGGGGGAACACTGAAGCTTTCTTT. As protein: CASSFYGGNTEAFF. The V gene is TRBV7-3, the J gene TRBJ1-1; perhaps TRBD1 as D (5 bases). V was clipped by 3 bases and J by 1 base, with 9 bases between them. The CDR3 runs 14 residues. CDR1 is SGHTA and CDR2 is FQGTGA in the germline V gene. The variable domain in full, with the rest retrieved from reference TRBV7-3 and TRBJ1-1, is GAGVSQTPSNKVTEKGKYVELRCDPISGHTALYWYRQSLGQGPEFLIYFQGTGAADDSGLPNDRFFAVRPEGSVSTLKIQRTERGDSAVYLCASSFYGGNTEAFFGQGTRLTVV.

J is TRBJ2-7 and V is TRBV7-2; D is perhaps TRBD2 (6 bases). Deletions cut 3 bases from V and 5 bases from J, with 20 bases between. The CDR3 runs 16 residues. The germline gives CDR1 SGHTA, CDR2 FQGNSA. CDR3 DNA sequence: TGTGCCAGCAGCTTTCTCGGGGGATCGTCCCGGAACGAGCAGTACTTC. This translates into CASSFLGGSSRNEQYF.

This clonotype was recorded a few times. V gene TRBV18 combines with J gene TRBJ2-3; D gene ambiguous. CDR1 KGHSH and CDR2 LQKENI come from the germline V gene. The CDR3 totals 12 residues. V lost 8 bases to trimming and J lost 11 bases, with 17 bases between them. The CDR3 bases are TGTGCCAGCGCAACCCAATCGGTGGGGCAGTATTTT. As protein: CASATQSVGQYF.

The rearrangement links TRBV4-3 to TRBJ1-1; D uncertain. The V gene's germline CDR1 is LGHNA and CDR2 YSLEER. The CDR3 sequence is 13 residues long. Trimming cost V 0 bases and J 10 bases, with 12 bases left between them. The CDR3: CASSQDVTWGAFF. Written as DNA, the CDR3 is TGCGCCAGCAGCCAAGACGTGACCTGGGGAGCTTTCTTT.

This clonotype was seen a handful of times. The chain links TRBV7-3 to TRBJ2-1; TRBD2 matches at 12 bases. The CDR3 has 14 residues. V lost 5 bases, J lost 6 bases, and 2 bases stayed unmatched. Germline-derived CDR1 and CDR2 are SGHTA and FQGTGA. The CDR3 nucleotides read TGTGCCAGCAGCACTAGCGGGGGGAGCAATGAGCAGTTCTTC. It encodes CASSTSGGSNEQFF.

There are a few counts of this clonotype. This chain connects TRBV10-3 to TRBJ2-1, with D hard to call. V was trimmed by 5 bases and J by 1 base, leaving 6 bases between them. The V gene's germline CDR1 is ENHRY and CDR2 SYGVKD. The CDR3 contains 13 residues. The DNA for the CDR3 is TGTGCCATCAGTTGGCTATCCTACAATGAGCAGTTCTTC. Translated: CAISWLSYNEQFF.

The table lists this clonotype with a few counts. This chain joins TRBV6-2 or TRBV6-3 and TRBJ2-1; D possibly corresponds to TRBD2 (5 bases). The germline V gene has CDR1 MNHEY and CDR2 SVGEGT. The CDR3 is 16 residues long. V was pared by 2 bases and J by 0 bases, with 11 bases between. Here the CDR3 reads CASSYRGGLSYNEQFF. Written as DNA, the CDR3 is TGTGCCAGCAGTTACAGAGGAGGTCTCTCCTACAATGAGCAGTTCTTC.

The V call is TRBV5-1, the J call TRBJ1-3, with a weak D call TRBD1 (6 bases). Germline assignment: CDR1 SGHRS and CDR2 YFSETQ. V dropped 4 bases and J dropped 0 bases, with 17 bases sitting between them. The CDR3 contains 17 residues. The CDR3, as DNA: TGCGCCAGCAGCATATCCTGGGGACAAGTCTCTGGAAACACCATATATTTT. It is translated as CASSISWGQVSGNTIYF.

The chain uses TRBV6-2 or TRBV6-3 and TRBJ2-7, with D unresolved. V lost 6 bases to trimming and J lost 0 bases, with 12 bases between them. The CDR3 sequence is 14 residues long. CDR1 is MNHEY, CDR2 SVGEGT, per germline. The CDR3 DNA reads TGTGCCAGCAGCAAGTTGGTAGACTCCTACGAGCAGTACTTC. It translates to CASSKLVDSYEQYF.

The chain carries TRBV6-5 and TRBJ2-7, with 7 bases lining up with TRBD1. The CDR3 covers 15 residues. The V gene end was trimmed by 5 bases and the J gene end by 4 bases; junction bases not matched to a gene: 11. Germline CDR1 MNHEY, CDR2 SVGAGI. This CDR3 reads CASSQGTAGHYEQYF. For the CDR3, the DNA is TGTGCCAGCAGTCAGGGGACAGCCGGGCATTACGAGCAGTACTTC.

This clonotype has a handful of counts. V is TRBV16 and J is TRBJ1-1; D is ambiguous. Trimming pared 1 base from V and 6 bases from J, leaving 6 bases between. Germline values: CDR1 KGHSY, CDR2 FQNENV. This CDR3 spans 12 amino acids. CDR3 nucleotides: TGTGCCAGCAGCCAATTGAGGGCTGAAGCTTTCTTT. Translated, it gives CASSQLRAEAFF.

In this sample, this clonotype turned up a few times. The chain recombines TRBV27 with TRBJ1-5, with D possibly TRBD1 on 5 matching bases. The CDR3 is 16 amino acids. Germline lookup yields CDR1 MNHEY and CDR2 SMNVEV (reference sequence). The ends were cut back, 2 bases at V and 8 bases at J, with 19 bases in the middle. The CDR3 sequence: CASSLRAGSNREPQHF. Here the CDR3 DNA reads TGTGCCAGCAGTTTACGGGCAGGGTCCAACCGGGAGCCCCAGCATTTT.

This clonotype showed up just a few times. V and J are TRBV4-1 and TRBJ1-5; no definite D call. This CDR3 comprises 16 residues. CDR1 and CDR2 (germline): MGHRA, YSYEKL. V lost 1 base and J lost 4, with 14 bases in between. The CDR3 coding sequence is TGCGCCAGCAGCCAAGCCCTGACCCCGAGAAATCAGCCCCAGCATTTT. Protein sequence: CASSQALTPRNQPQHF.

This clonotype was detected a few times. CDR3 sequence: CASSQDRRGMHLLSEQYV. The CDR3 nucleotides read TGCGCCAGCAGCCAAGATCGCCGGGGGATGCATCTCTTATCCGAGCAGTACGTC. This sequence joins TRBV4-3 and TRBJ2-7; D might be TRBD2 (6 bases). The CDR3 has 18 residues. The germline V gene has CDR1 LGHNA and CDR2 YSLEER. V was pared by 0 bases and J by 6 bases, with 24 bases between.

The chain carries TRBV20-1 and TRBJ1-5, with D unclear. CDR1 is DFQATT and CDR2 is SNEGSKA in the germline V gene (reference sequence). Trimming removed 5 bases from V and 2 bases from J, with 16 bases in between. The CDR3 totals 15 residues. CDR3 in amino acids: CSASRPQGGNQPQHF. The CDR3 DNA is TGCAGTGCTTCAAGGCCTCAAGGAGGCAATCAGCCCCAGCATTTT.

Comment on this clonotype: One junction end disagrees with the germline gene, perhaps due to a read error. The V gene is TRBV4-1, the J gene TRBJ2-3, with 9 bases identical to TRBD1. The CDR3 spans 15 residues. CDR1 and CDR2 from the germline V gene are MGHRA and YSYEKL. DNA of the CDR3: TGCGCCAGCAGCCAAGCGGGACAGGGCACAGATCCGCAGTATTTT. Translating it yields CASSQAGQGTDPQYF.

The chain carries TRBV11-2 and TRBJ2-5; D may be TRBD1 (5 bases). This CDR3 has 14 residues. Germline V gives CDR1 SGHAT, CDR2 FQNNGV. V was clipped by 1 base and J by 5 bases, with 11 bases between them. The CDR3 DNA follows: TGTGCCAGCAGCTTAGGGCAGGGTCCGGAGACCCAGTACTTC. It yields the protein CASSLGQGPETQYF.

This sequence joins TRBV9 and TRBJ1-2; D is uncertain. The CDR3 sequence is 14 residues long. Germline CDR1 and CDR2: SGDLS and YYNGEE. Trimming removed 4 bases from V and 7 bases from J, with 17 bases in between. CDR3 residues: CASSPRQRTGGYTF. The CDR3 DNA is TGTGCCAGCAGCCCCCGTCAACGGACGGGTGGCTACACCTTC.

Only a few counts were recorded for this clonotype. The rearrangement uses TRBV5-6 and TRBJ2-7, with D possibly TRBD2 on 7 matching bases. V lost 3 bases and J lost 2, with 15 bases in between. The CDR3 totals 15 residues. Germline loops: CDR1 SGHDT, CDR2 YYEEEE. The chain's CDR3 is CASSSGRGGAYEQYF. DNA of the CDR3: TGTGCCAGCAGCTCGGGCCGAGGGGGGGCCTACGAGCAGTACTTC.

This chain links TRBV20-1 with TRBJ2-3, with 8 bases matching TRBD2. CDR1 and CDR2 from the germline V gene are DFQATT and SNEGSKA (reference sequence). This CDR3 is built from 13 residues. J was trimmed by 5 bases and V by 3 bases; bases with no gene match: 4. CDR3 residues: CSASRGGRDTQYF. The DNA of the CDR3 is TGCAGTGCTAGTCGGGGGGGTAGAGATACGCAGTATTTT.

The chain links TRBV7-2 to TRBJ2-7, with 12 positions matching TRBD2. The CDR3 length is 17 residues. V lost 3 bases, J lost 2 bases, and 8 bases stayed unmatched. CDR1 is SGHTA and CDR2 is FQGNSA in the germline V gene. The CDR3 reads CASSLSGLAGSAYEQYF. Here the CDR3 DNA reads TGTGCCAGCAGCTTGAGTGGACTAGCGGGATCTGCCTACGAGCAGTACTTC.